The source of this T cell receptor beta chain is a study of cytomegalovirus exposure and HLA in healthy donors. Vbeta (60) and Jbeta (13) primers were used in the PCR. The method was immunoSEQ multiplex PCR; TCRdb's version includes in-frame clones alone and lacks a portion of them. The sample includes roughly 170,000 clones, about four fifths of them seen just once. The ends were cut back, 0 bases at V and 5 bases at J, with 10 bases in the middle. Germline CDR1 reads LNHNV; CDR2 reads YYDKDF (reference sequence). The CDR3 totals 15 residues. The origin of this receptor is a male donor in good health and CMV-seronegative. Sequencing was carried out using PBMCs. V gene TRBV15 combines with J gene TRBJ1-4; D gene unclear. The CDR3 DNA follows: TGTGCCACCAGCAGAGATCGGGGTATAAATGAAAAACTGTTTTTT. Its translation: CATSRDRGINEKLFF.